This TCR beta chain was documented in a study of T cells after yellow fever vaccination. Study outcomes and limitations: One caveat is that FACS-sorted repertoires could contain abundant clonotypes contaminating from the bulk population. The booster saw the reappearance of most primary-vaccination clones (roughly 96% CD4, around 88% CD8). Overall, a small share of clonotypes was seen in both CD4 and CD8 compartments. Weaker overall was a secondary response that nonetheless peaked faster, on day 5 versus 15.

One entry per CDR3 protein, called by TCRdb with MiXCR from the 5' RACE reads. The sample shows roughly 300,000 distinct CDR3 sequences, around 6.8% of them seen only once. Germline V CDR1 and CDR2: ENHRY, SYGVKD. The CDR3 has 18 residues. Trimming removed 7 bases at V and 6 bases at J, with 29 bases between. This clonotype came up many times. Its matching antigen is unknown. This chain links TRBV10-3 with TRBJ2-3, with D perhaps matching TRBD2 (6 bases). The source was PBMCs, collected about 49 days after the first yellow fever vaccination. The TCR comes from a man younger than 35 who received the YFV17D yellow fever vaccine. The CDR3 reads CAITMTTLGRGNGDTQYF. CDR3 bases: TGTGCCATCACTATGACGACTTTGGGACGGGGGAATGGGGATACGCAGTATTTT.